What follows describes a single TCR beta chain. Enrolled during active infection, Seattle patients were then followed longitudinally. CDR3 length: 15 residues. V lost 11 bases and J lost 1, with 20 bases in between. CDR1 and CDR2 from the germline V gene are SEHNR and FQNEAQ (reference sequence). The sample comes from a study of blood T cell repertoires in COVID-19. Study in general: T cells, B-cell-depleted T cells, or PBMCs provided the cDNA or gDNA that served as material.

Source study methods: Reference gene primer amplification yielded estimated nucleated cell counts. The assay was immunoSEQ multiplex PCR, and TCRdb's table has in-frame clones only and misses some. V and J calls and clone size are as listed in that table; D and trimming were resolved from the DNA. In the table there are some 320,000 clones, around 92% of which are singletons. The receptor was isolated from a woman between 25 and 40 years old with COVID-19, enrolled during active disease. Material for sequencing was peripheral blood. This sequence joins TRBV7-9 and TRBJ1-1; TRBD1 is a possible D gene (6 bases). Here the CDR3 DNA reads TGTGCCGCCGCTATAGGGACAAGACCGAACACTGAAGCTTTCTTT. The encoded protein is CAAAIGTRPNTEAFF.